This is a list of T cell receptor beta chains from one sample in a study of human T cells and chemical hapten exposure. Each CDR3 protein gets one entry after TCRdb re-called the RACE reads with MiXCR. The sample has approximately 71,000 distinct CDR3 sequences, roughly 9.2% seen once. The source was whole blood, collected in connection with sensitization to the hapten diphenylcyclopropenone (DPC). The receptors shown here come from a woman aged 40 to 50 with alopecia areata. Some clones in this sample may be carry-over from other donors' samples. The CDR3 runs from the conserved cysteine through the conserved F or W. D genes are given only for firm matches. Expanded clones get a size class; other rows say once, few or many, or leave the size out.

j_call clone_size d_call v_call cdr3_aa cdr3_nt
TRBJ2-3 - - TRBV13 CASRGLGIGSQDTQYF TGTGCCAGCAGGGGGTTGGGAATAGGTTCGCAAGATACGCAGTATTTT
TRBJ2-3 many - TRBV29-1 CGWGALTDTQYF TGCGGCTGGGGGGCGTTGACAGATACGCAGTATTTT
TRBJ2-3 few TRBD1 TRBV18 CASSPPVKGADTQYF TGTGCCAGCTCACCACCGGTAAAGGGGGCCGATACGCAGTATTTT
TRBJ1-2 few - TRBV29-1 CSAGGAYGYTF TGCAGCGCGGGGGGCGCCTATGGCTACACCTTC
TRBJ2-3 - - TRBV11-2 CASSPWGEDTQYF TGTGCCAGCAGCCCTTGGGGGGAAGATACGCAGTATTTT
TRBJ1-4 many - TRBV16 CASSRGTFNEKLFF TGTGCCAGCAGCCGGGGCACCTTTAATGAAAAACTGTTTTTT
TRBJ2-5 many TRBD1 TRBV5-1 CASSSTGGRETQYF TGCGCCAGCAGCTCGACAGGGGGCCGAGAGACCCAGTACTTC
TRBJ2-6 many - TRBV28 CASSSGANVLTF TGTGCCAGCAGCTCTGGGGCCAACGTCCTGACTTTC
TRBJ1-2 many - TRBV4-2 CASSQAGRKHGYTF TGTGCCAGCAGCCAGGCCGGCCGAAAGCATGGCTACACCTTC
TRBJ1-1 few - TRBV4-3 CASSQYGPATEAFF TGCGCCAGCAGCCAATACGGCCCGGCAACTGAAGCTTTCTTT
TRBJ1-5 - - TRBV15 CATSRTGIQPQHF TGTGCCACCAGCAGGACAGGCATTCAGCCCCAGCATTTT
TRBJ1-2 many - TRBV29-1 CSVQAAYGYTF TGCAGCGTCCAAGCGGCCTATGGCTACACCTTC
TRBJ2-7 - - TRBV9 CASTTGTSPYEQYF TGTGCCAGCACCACCGGGACATCCCCCTACGAGCAGTACTTC
TRBJ2-1 many TRBD1 TRBV7-2 CASTRQGVNRYNEQFF TGTGCCAGCACCCGACAGGGGGTCAATCGGTACAATGAGCAGTTCTTC
TRBJ2-2 - TRBD2 TRBV20-1 CSARNSGGPNTGELFF TGCAGTGCTAGGAATAGCGGGGGTCCGAACACCGGGGAGCTGTTTTTT
TRBJ2-2 - TRBD1 TRBV9 CASSVEAGGFPGELFF TGTGCCAGCAGCGTAGAGGCAGGGGGATTTCCCGGGGAGCTGTTTTTT